The 27 T cell receptor beta chains presented below share a single source sample, sequenced in a study of low-dose radiotherapy and immunotherapy resistance in tumors. Both TCRalpha and TCRbeta chains were reverse transcribed with V-gene-specific primers. Over 20 PCR cycles, TCRs were amplified from a constant-region primer and V-primer adapter. TCRdb reanalysed the reads using MiXCR and keeps one entry per CDR3 protein. The sample lists about 30,000 distinct CDR3 sequences, around 50% occurring once. Time point in this sample: after trial treatment. Treatment given: LDRT plus nivolumab, ipilimumab, low-dose cyclophosphamide and aspirin (RACIN trial). This material consisted of PBMCs, taken after low-dose radiotherapy plus immunotherapy. These receptors were collected from a male donor with gallbladder cancer.

In its sample, this clonotype was seen many times. J is TRBJ2-4 and V is TRBV5-1; perhaps D is TRBD1 or TRBD2 (6 bases each). Germline-derived CDR1 and CDR2 are SGHRS and YFSETQ. The CDR3 length is 16 residues. V was pared by 0 bases and J by 1 base, with 11 bases between. CDR3 nucleotide sequence: TGCGCCAGCAGCTTGGAGGGGGGATCGGCCAAAAACATTCAGTACTTC. As protein: CASSLEGGSAKNIQYF.

By sample share, this clonotype is medium-sized (0.01 to 0.1%). The gene calls are TRBV2 and TRBJ2-1; D may be TRBD2 (5 bases). The CDR3 runs 16 residues. The germline gives CDR1 SNHLY, CDR2 FYNNEI. Trimming pared 1 base from V and 15 bases from J, leaving 25 bases between. The CDR3 DNA reads TGTGCCAGCAGTGAAGTTCCCGGTTGGGGAGCCCTGAGCCCGTTCTTC. Amino acid sequence: CASSEVPGWGALSPFF.

This clonotype was found many times. CDR3 in DNA: TGTGCCAGTAGTATCCCCGGGTCGCCCATCCACACCGGGGAGCTGTTTTTT. This sequence encodes CASSIPGSPIHTGELFF. The gene calls are TRBV19 and TRBJ2-2, with D unclear. The CDR3 contains 17 residues. Between the trimmed V and J ends, which lost 3 bases and 3 bases, there was a span of 17 bases. CDR1 is LNHDA and CDR2 is SQIVND in the germline V gene (reference sequence). Filled out from reference TRBV19 and TRBJ2-2, the complete variable domain reads DGGITQSPKYLFRKEGQNVTLSCEQNLNHDAMYWYRQDPGQGLRLIYYSQIVNDFQKGDIAEGYSVSREKKESFPLTVTSAQKNPTAFYLCASSIPGSPIHTGELFFGEGSRLTVL.

About this clonotype itself: It is likely a read error: a sequence one base away is far more abundant. This rearrangement joins TRBV5-5 to TRBJ1-1; D is ambiguous. This CDR3 contains 13 residues. The germline V and J ends were trimmed by 4 bases and 6 bases, with 13 bases remaining between them. Looked up from germline, CDR1 is SGHKS and CDR2 is YYEKEE (reference sequence). The CDR3 is CASSEEDPAEAFF. For the CDR3, the DNA is TGTGCCAGCAGCGAAGAGGATCCGGCTGAAGCTTTCTTT.

As DNA, the CDR3 is TGTGCCAGCTCACCAGGGCTAGGCGACACAGATACGCAGTATTTT. Its protein is CASSPGLGDTDTQYF. The chain employs TRBV18 and TRBJ2-3; D unclear. V was trimmed by 2 bases and J by 2 bases, leaving 11 bases between them. The CDR3 has 15 amino acids. Germline values: CDR1 KGHSH, CDR2 LQKENI.

In this sample, this clonotype turned up many times. A far larger clone is one base from this, pointing to a likely read error. The rearrangement joins TRBV7-3 to TRBJ2-1, with D possibly TRBD1 on 5 matching bases. The CDR3 consists of 18 residues. Trimming shortened V by 5 bases and J by 10 bases, and 30 bases separated the two germline ends. From germline, CDR1 is SGHTA and CDR2 FQGTGA. CDR3 nucleotides: TGTGCCAGCAGCCCACGGCGGCAGGGCGAGTTTCCCCCTCTCGAGCAGTTCTTC. Its protein is CASSPRRQGEFPPLEQFF.

In this sample, this clonotype turned up a few times. A far larger clone is one nucleotide away, so this likely arose from a read error. The rearrangement joins TRBV11-1 to TRBJ2-7, with a tentative D call TRBD2 (5 bases). Trimming removed 5 bases at V and 7 bases at J, with 18 bases between. The CDR3 is made up of 14 amino acids. Per the germline V gene, CDR1 is SGHAT and CDR2 is FQDESV (reference sequence). The chain's CDR3 is CASSRRTGYNEQYF. CDR3 nucleotide sequence: TGTGCCAGCAGCCGGAGGACGGGTTACAATGAGCAGTACTTC.

A word on this clonotype: A far larger clone lies a single base away; this is likely a read error. The chain uses TRBV29-1 and TRBJ2-4; D is possibly TRBD2 (6 bases). Germline values: CDR1 SQVTM, CDR2 ANQGSEA. The CDR3 has 13 amino acids. In nucleotides, the CDR3 is TGCGGCGCTAAAGACGCGATCGGAGGGGAGCAGTACTTC. Translated, it gives CGAKDAIGGEQYF.

This clonotype was seen many times. The rearrangement joins TRBV27 to TRBJ2-5; D is ambiguous. This CDR3 is built from 14 residues. The V gene lost 4 bases and the J gene lost 1 base, with 10 bases spanning the gap. Germline-derived CDR1 and CDR2 are MNHEY and SMNVEV (reference sequence). The CDR3 sequence is CASSSRTGQETQYF. DNA for the CDR3: TGTGCCAGCAGTTCCCGGACGGGCCAAGAGACCCAGTACTTC.

Of note for this clonotype: This likely stems from a read error, as it lies one base from a far larger clone. The V call is TRBV5-8, the J call TRBJ2-6, with 8 positions matching TRBD1. From germline, CDR1 is SGHTS and CDR2 YDEGEE. The length of the CDR3 is 17 residues. CDR3 nucleotides: TGTGCCAGCAGCTTGCAGGGGGCTCGGTCTGGGGCCAACGCCCTGACTTTC. Its protein is CASSLQGARSGANALTF.

This clonotype was counted at least ten times. The rearrangement uses TRBV2 and TRBJ1-1; no reliable D call. Germline V gene data show CDR1 as SNHLY and CDR2 as FYNNEI. There are 12 residues in the CDR3. The V end lost 8 bases, the J end lost 7 bases, and 14 bases lay between the germline ends. Here the CDR3 DNA reads TGTGCCAGCGAACCTTCGGAAGGTGAAGCTTTCTTT. Amino acid sequence: CASEPSEGEAFF. Combining the CDR3 with reference TRBV2 and TRBJ1-1 gives the whole variable domain EPEVTQTPSHQVTQMGQEVILRCVPISNHLYFYWYRQILGQKVEFLVSFYNNEISEKSEIFDDQFSVERPDGSNFTLKIRSTKLEDSAMYFCASEPSEGEAFFGQGTRLTVV.

About this clonotype: One base separates it from a far larger clone, so it is likely a read error. V gene TRBV14 combines with J gene TRBJ2-7; 8 positions agree with TRBD2. The V segment lost 11 bases and the J segment 7 bases; nucleotides outside the gene matches: 19. The CDR3 has 15 residues. Per the germline V gene, CDR1 is SGHDN and CDR2 is FVKESK. CDR3 nucleotide sequence: TGTGCCTCCACCGCCGGGGGGGGCTCCTACAATGAGCAGTACTTC. Its translation: CASTAGGGSYNEQYF.

In this sample, this clonotype turned up many times. This chain connects TRBV6-1 to TRBJ2-5; D call uncertain. V lost 1 base and J 2 bases, leaving 11 bases between the germline ends. CDR1 and CDR2 (germline): MNHNS, SASEGT. The CDR3 is 15 residues long. CDR3 nucleotide sequence: TGTGCCAGCAGTGAAGAAGGCCTGAGGCAAGAGACCCAGTACTTC. Its protein is CASSEEGLRQETQYF.

By proportion, this clonotype is medium-sized. Germline is not matched at one junction end, which may reflect a read error. The chain is built from TRBV5-1 and TRBJ1-5, with D possibly being TRBD1 (5 bases). The CDR3 is 13 amino acids. Germline V gene lookup returns CDR1 SGHRS and CDR2 YFSETQ. The CDR3 reads CASSFGDRPPQHF. CDR3 nucleotides: TGTGCCAGCAGCTTTGGGGACCGTCCCCCCCAGCATTTT.

Ten or more counts support this clonotype. The V call is TRBV7-9, the J call TRBJ1-5, with TRBD1 as a possible D gene (5 bases). This CDR3 comprises 13 residues. From germline, CDR1 is SEHNR and CDR2 FQNEAQ (reference sequence). V was cut by 8 bases and J by 4 bases, with 12 bases left in between. The CDR3 protein is CASREGTNQPQHF. In DNA, the CDR3 is TGTGCCAGCCGCGAGGGGACTAATCAGCCCCAGCATTTT.

Concerning this clonotype itself: A far larger clone is only one base removed, so a read error is likely. The genes are TRBV5-1 and TRBJ2-1; D not certain. V lost 0 bases, J lost 10 bases, and 11 bases lay in between. The CDR3 contains 13 residues. CDR1 and CDR2 from the germline V gene are SGHRS and YFSETQ. The CDR3 DNA follows: TGCGCCAGCAGCTTGGAGATTCGCTACGAGCAGTTCTTC. This codes for CASSLEIRYEQFF.

In this sample, this clonotype turned up many times. The V call is TRBV20-1, the J call TRBJ2-2, with 9 bases identical to TRBD2. This CDR3 spans 14 amino acids. The trim removed 1 base at V and 6 bases at J, leaving 3 bases unmatched. Germline assignment: CDR1 DFQATT and CDR2 SNEGSKA (reference sequence). The CDR3 nucleotides read TGCAGTGCTAGAGTCGGCGGGGGGGCCGGGGAGCTGTTTTTT. Residues: CSARVGGGAGELFF.

The V call is TRBV28, the J call TRBJ2-6, with a weak D call TRBD2 (6 bases). CDR1 and CDR2 (germline): MDHEN, SYDVKM. Between the trimmed V and J ends, which lost 3 bases and 2 bases, there was a span of 14 bases. This CDR3 comprises 17 residues. The DNA of the CDR3 is TGTGCCAGCAGTTTCGGGGGAGCCCTCACTGGGGCCAACGTCCTGACTTTC. It yields the protein CASSFGGALTGANVLTF. The entire variable domain, with the rest obtained from reference TRBV28 and TRBJ2-6, is as follows: DVKVTQSSRYLVKRTGEKVFLECVQDMDHENMFWYRQDPGLGLRLIYFSYDVKMKEKGDIPEGYSVSREKKERFSLILESASTNQTSMYLCASSFGGALTGANVLTFGAGSRLTVL.

This clonotype was observed at least ten times. V is TRBV10-3 and J is TRBJ2-3; no firm D call. V lost 0 bases and J lost 6, with 10 bases in between. CDR1 is ENHRY and CDR2 is SYGVKD in the germline V gene. CDR3 length equals 14 residues. The CDR3 region has the DNA TGTGCCATCAGTGAGTCGAAGATTTGGGATACGCAGTATTTT. Its translation is CAISESKIWDTQYF.

This sequence joins TRBV5-4 and TRBJ2-1; no clear D gene. The CDR3 has 14 residues. Germline CDR1 and CDR2: SGHNT and YYREEE (reference sequence). V lost 4 bases to trimming and J lost 6 bases, with 14 bases between them. The DNA for the CDR3 is TGTGCCAGCAGCCTTACACCCGCCGGCAATGAGCAGTTCTTC. Translating it yields CASSLTPAGNEQFF.

This clonotype is medium-sized by share. The V gene is TRBV2, the J gene TRBJ2-3; 8 nucleotides line up with TRBD2. The CDR3 is made up of 16 amino acids. In germline, CDR1 is SNHLY, CDR2 FYNNEI. The V gene end was trimmed by 5 bases and the J gene end by 0 bases; junction bases not matched to a gene: 7. CDR3 sequence (DNA): TGTGCCAGCAGTAACTTACTAGCGGCTAGCACAGATACGCAGTATTTT. Residues: CASSNLLAASTDTQYF.

This clonotype was seen ten or more times. The rearrangement joins TRBV28 to TRBJ2-2; TRBD1 aligns across 11 bases. CDR1 and CDR2 (germline): MDHEN, SYDVKM. The V and J ends lost 5 bases and 4 bases, in that order; junction bases with no gene match: 6. The length of the CDR3 is 16 residues. Here the CDR3 DNA reads TGTGCCAGCAGTCTCCGGACAGGGGGCCTCACCGGGGAGCTGTTTTTT. Its translation: CASSLRTGGLTGELFF.

A remark on this clonotype: This likely reflects a read error, since a far larger clone is one base away. The chain couples TRBV6-2 or TRBV6-3 to TRBJ2-1; 9 bases fit TRBD1. The CDR3 runs to 16 residues. CDR1 and CDR2 (germline): MNHEY, SVGEGT. Trimming removed 5 bases from V and 10 bases from J; junction bases left unmatched: 15. The CDR3 protein is CASSKSGTGSSYEQFF. DNA of the CDR3: TGTGCCAGCAGTAAATCCGGGACAGGGAGCTCCTACGAGCAGTTCTTC.

Comments on this clonotype: A far larger clone is only one base removed, so a read error is likely. CDR3 sequence: CASRGFDEQYF. The CDR3, as DNA: TGTGCCAGCAGGGGGTTCGACGAGCAGTACTTC. The chain combines TRBV7-4 with TRBJ2-7; D call uncertain. CDR1 and CDR2 (germline): SGHVT, SQSDAQ. The CDR3 is 11 residues long. V was clipped by 6 bases and J by 5 bases, with 8 bases between them.

This clonotype appeared many times. The chain is built from TRBV30 and TRBJ2-1; 10 bases are shared with TRBD2. V dropped 0 bases and J dropped 0; count of bases not matched to a gene: 14. The CDR3 is 20 amino acids. The germline V gene has CDR1 GTSNPN and CDR2 SVGIG (reference sequence). The CDR3 DNA is TGTGCCTGGAGTGTACGAGGAAGACTAGCGGGCGATAGCTCCTACAATGAGCAGTTCTTC. Translation: CAWSVRGRLAGDSSYNEQFF.

V is TRBV6-6 and J is TRBJ2-1, with 8 bases matching TRBD2. Trimming cost V 2 bases and J 5 bases; bases outside gene matches: 8. This CDR3 contains 16 residues. In germline, CDR1 is MNHNY, CDR2 SVGAGI (reference sequence). CDR3 in DNA: TGTGCCAGCAGTTACGGGACGGGAGGGAAGGACAATGAGCAGTTCTTC. This codes for CASSYGTGGKDNEQFF.

The chain has TRBV13 and TRBJ2-3, with a possible D match to TRBD1 (9 bases). V lost 10 bases and J lost 3, with 17 bases in between. The CDR3 extends over 14 amino acids. From germline, CDR1 is PRHDT and CDR2 FYEKMQ (reference sequence). CDR3 loop: CATTGGTGTDTQYF. The DNA of the CDR3 is TGTGCCACCACGGGGGGGACAGGGACAGATACGCAGTATTTT.